This TCR beta chain is drawn from a study of T cell responses to AZD1222 COVID-19 vaccine. Whole-study findings and limits: Baseline seropositivity characterized only a handful of AZD1222 recipients. Researchers took repertoire samples only after the peak T cell response had come. Donors in the cohort were predominantly white British and more often female, and clonal diversity was possibly underestimated. Close to half of all spike-specific TCRs reportedly target regions of the variants that are unmutated.

Assay: immunoSEQ multiplex PCR; the TCRdb copy retains only in-frame clones and omits some. This repertoire shows tens of thousands of clones, approximately 85% found once; its top ten account for about 5.6%. Per germline, CDR1 SNHLY and CDR2 FYNNEI. The CDR3 is 14 amino acids. V gave up 7 bases and J gave up 2 bases, with 13 bases separating them. As for this clone: Its cognate antigen is unknown.

The clonotype originates from an adult in good health. The chain recombines TRBV2 with TRBJ2-3; either TRBD1 or TRBD2 may supply D (5 bases each). Sequencing used peripheral blood, obtained on day 0 of AZD1222 vaccination. The CDR3 here is CASIEGPHTDTQYF. The DNA for the CDR3 is TGTGCCAGCATCGAGGGGCCCCACACAGATACGCAGTATTTT.